Each of the 19 T cell receptor beta chains below was sequenced from the same sample in a study of cytomegalovirus exposure and HLA in healthy donors. The PCR ran on 60 Vbeta and 13 Jbeta primers. Generated by immunoSEQ multiplex PCR, the TCRdb table keeps only in-frame clones and is missing some. In total, the table holds under 200,000 clones. Sequencing used PBMCs. All receptors derive from a man between 25 and 39 years old in good health and CMV-seronegative.

V usage is TRBV9 and J usage is TRBJ2-4; maybe TRBD1 (6 bases). The CDR3 loop spans 13 amino acids. Per the germline V gene, CDR1 is SGDLS and CDR2 is YYNGEE. V lost 3 bases and J lost 6, with 10 bases in between. CDR3 DNA sequence: TGTGCCAGCAGCGCAGGGGAATCAAACATTCAGTACTTC. It codes for CASSAGESNIQYF.

The chain joins TRBV7-2 to TRBJ1-1, with D possibly matching TRBD1 (5 bases). The V and J ends lost 7 bases and 0 bases respectively, with 15 bases between them. The CDR3 length is 15 residues. CDR1 is SGHTA, CDR2 FQGNSA, per germline. In nucleotides, the CDR3 is TGTGCCAGCACCTCGTACGACAGCCTGAACACTGAAGCTTTCTTT. Protein product: CASTSYDSLNTEAFF.

J is TRBJ2-5 and V is TRBV9; the match to TRBD2 covers 13 bases. With the DNA end fitting TRBJ2-7 better, the J assignment may be wrong. This CDR3 is 18 amino acids long. Per the germline V gene, CDR1 is SGDLS and CDR2 is YYNGEE. The CDR3 protein is CASSTGTSGNLLLYEQYF. CDR3 in DNA: TGTGCCAGCAGCACAGGGACTAGCGGGAATCTCTTACTCTACGAGCAGTACTTC.

This sequence joins TRBV9 and TRBJ2-3; 8 nucleotides match TRBD2. The CDR3 has 15 residues. V shed 1 base and J 3 bases; nucleotides not matched to a gene: 4. Germline V lookup: CDR1 SGDLS, CDR2 YYNGEE. CDR3 loop: CASSVTGGPTDTQYF. In DNA, the CDR3 is TGTGCCAGCAGCGTAACGGGGGGGCCGACAGATACGCAGTATTTT.

The V and J genes are TRBV5-6 and TRBJ2-5; D unresolved. Germline V gene lookup returns CDR1 SGHDT and CDR2 YYEEEE. The CDR3 is 11 residues long. V lost 5 bases and J 5 bases, leaving 7 bases between the germline ends. CDR3 DNA sequence: TGTGCCAGCAGTATCGGGGAGACCCAGTACTTC. Protein product: CASSIGETQYF.

The V call is TRBV10-3, the J call TRBJ2-6; D gene unclear. The germline CDR1 and CDR2 sequences are ENHRY and SYGVKD. V lost 3 bases, J lost 4 bases, and 13 bases lay in between. The CDR3 is 16 amino acids. The CDR3 is CAISDGGQLGANVLTF. DNA of the CDR3: TGTGCCATCAGTGACGGCGGCCAACTCGGGGCCAACGTCCTGACTTTC.

This chain uses TRBV11-2 with TRBJ2-7; 7 bases match TRBD2. The germline V gene encodes CDR1 SGHAT and CDR2 FQNNGV. V lost 6 bases to trimming and J lost 2 bases; unmatched junction nucleotides: 10. The CDR3 length is 15 residues. CDR3 amino acids: CASRNGPGGTYEQYF. The CDR3 nucleotides read TGTGCCAGCAGGAACGGTCCCGGGGGGACCTACGAGCAGTACTTC.

This chain joins TRBV27 and TRBJ2-7; 8 nucleotides match TRBD2. Germline CDR1 and CDR2: MNHEY and SMNVEV (reference sequence). The CDR3 spans 15 residues. The V segment lost 3 bases and the J segment 6 bases; nucleotides outside the gene matches: 10. The CDR3 spells CASSLGLGRLGEQYF. The CDR3 region has the DNA TGTGCCAGCAGTTTGGGACTAGGAAGGTTAGGCGAGCAGTACTTC.

The chain uses TRBV11-2 and TRBJ2-3; 7 bases align to TRBD2. V shed 6 bases, J shed 2 bases, and the junction held 5 bases outside the gene matches. Germline loops: CDR1 SGHAT, CDR2 FQNNGV. The CDR3 loop spans 14 amino acids. This CDR3 is CASRRREATDTQYF. The CDR3 nucleotides read TGTGCCAGCAGGAGACGGGAGGCCACAGATACGCAGTATTTT.

The rearrangement links TRBV19 to TRBJ1-2; 9 bases match TRBD1. With V trimmed by 7 bases and J by 4 bases, 16 bases remained unmatched. The CDR3 extends over 17 amino acids. Per the germline V gene, CDR1 is LNHDA and CDR2 is SQIVND (reference sequence). In nucleotides, the CDR3 is TGTGCCAGTAATCTGGTCGTCGGACAGGGGATAGGCTATGGCTACACCTTC. Amino acid sequence: CASNLVVGQGIGYGYTF.

This rearrangement joins TRBV4-2 to TRBJ1-2; D is uncertain. Germline CDR1 and CDR2: LGHNA and YNFKEQ. Trimming left V 4 bases short and J 7 bases short, with 10 bases between. The CDR3 contains 12 residues. CDR3 amino acids: CASSPPRGGYTF. The CDR3 DNA is TGTGCCAGCAGCCCCCCCCGGGGTGGCTACACCTTC.

J is TRBJ1-2 and V is TRBV7-2, with a tentative D call TRBD1 (5 bases). The CDR3 length is 13 residues. V dropped 5 bases and J dropped 1 base, with 8 bases sitting between them. The germline CDR1 and CDR2 sequences are SGHTA and FQGNSA. The CDR3 nucleotides read TGTGCCAGCAGCCCACAGGTTAACTATGGCTACACCTTC. It translates to CASSPQVNYGYTF.

J is TRBJ1-2 and V is TRBV27; a weak D match, TRBD1 (6 bases). Trimming took off 3 bases at V and 6 bases at J, with 11 bases between the two ends. Germline values: CDR1 MNHEY, CDR2 SMNVEV (reference sequence). The CDR3 covers 13 residues. CDR3 DNA sequence: TGTGCCAGCAGTTTCTTGGGGGCTGATGGCTACACCTTC. The encoded protein is CASSFLGADGYTF.

The gene calls are TRBV7-9 and TRBJ2-7, with D perhaps matching TRBD1 (6 bases). Trimming removed 2 bases from V and 5 bases from J, with 22 bases in between. Germline V CDR1 and CDR2: SEHNR, FQNEAQ (reference sequence). The CDR3 has 17 amino acids. The CDR3 is CASSLYGPAGADDEQYF. The CDR3 DNA follows: TGTGCCAGCAGCTTATATGGGCCGGCAGGGGCCGACGACGAGCAGTACTTC.

This chain links TRBV5-1 with TRBJ2-7, with 9 bases lining up with TRBD1. V gave up 2 bases and J gave up 3 bases; unmatched junction bases: 9. CDR1 and CDR2 (germline): SGHRS, YFSETQ. The CDR3 runs 16 residues. For the CDR3, the DNA is TGCGCCAGCAGCTTAGGGGACAGGGACTACTACTACGAGCAGTACTTC. This translates into CASSLGDRDYYYEQYF.

The V gene is TRBV19, the J gene TRBJ1-5; 7 nucleotides line up with TRBD1. The V segment lost 6 bases and the J segment 3 bases; nucleotides outside the gene matches: 8. CDR3 size: 15 residues. Germline V gene sequence: CDR1 LNHDA, CDR2 SQIVND (reference sequence). CDR3 coding DNA: TGTGCCAGTAGCCTGACCAGGGGGAACAATCAGCCCCAGCATTTT. Translating gives CASSLTRGNNQPQHF.

The chain uses TRBV10-3 and TRBJ1-1, with 8 bases aligning to TRBD1. Germline loops: CDR1 ENHRY, CDR2 SYGVKD. CDR3 length: 14 amino acids. V lost 7 bases and J lost 7; bases outside the gene matches: 11. The CDR3 region has the DNA TGTGCCATCAAGAATCCGGGACAGGAGATTGAAGCTTTCTTT. Translating gives CAIKNPGQEIEAFF.

V gene TRBV27 combines with J gene TRBJ2-1, with 11 bases identical to TRBD2. In germline, CDR1 is MNHEY, CDR2 SMNVEV (reference sequence). V was pared by 5 bases and J by 8 bases, with 8 bases of the junction left unmatched. The CDR3 spans 15 residues. The CDR3: CASSLTSGSLYEQFF. The CDR3 nucleotides read TGTGCCAGCAGTCTTACTAGCGGGAGTCTCTATGAGCAGTTCTTC.

The DNA for the CDR3 is TGTGCCAGCAGTTACTCTGGTCTAGCGGAGAAGAATGAGCAGTTCTTC. This translates into CASSYSGLAEKNEQFF. This rearrangement joins TRBV6-5 to TRBJ2-1; TRBD2 aligns across 7 bases. The CDR3 contains 16 residues. Germline CDR1 reads MNHEY; CDR2 reads SVGAGI. V lost 0 bases and J lost 7; bases outside the gene matches: 9.